The 28 T cell receptor beta chains below were found in one sample sequenced in a study of blood T cell repertoires in COVID-19. TCRdb's copy holds only in-frame clones and misses some; the assay was immunoSEQ multiplex PCR. This table holds roughly 180,000 clones, roughly nine tenths found once. The sample was peripheral blood. The origin of the receptors is a man in his sixties or seventies with active or convalescent COVID-19.

The rearrangement links TRBV28 to TRBJ1-4; possible D gene TRBD1, 6 bases. The CDR3 is 15 residues long. The V and J ends lost 6 bases and 8 bases respectively, with 19 bases between them. Germline V gene sequence: CDR1 MDHEN, CDR2 SYDVKM. The CDR3 reads CASSSSPGVGEKLFF. The CDR3 DNA follows: TGTGCCAGCAGCTCAAGCCCAGGGGTGGGAGAAAAACTGTTTTTT. Together with reference TRBV28 and TRBJ1-4, the CDR3 gives the full variable domain: DVKVTQSSRYLVKRTGEKVFLECVQDMDHENMFWYRQDPGLGLRLIYFSYDVKMKEKGDIPEGYSVSREKKERFSLILESASTNQTSMYLCASSSSPGVGEKLFFGSGTQLSVL.

The chain couples TRBV19 to TRBJ1-3; unclear D gene. V lost 7 bases, J lost 0 bases, and 13 bases lay in between. Germline assignment: CDR1 LNHDA and CDR2 SQIVND (reference sequence). The length of the CDR3 is 15 residues. The CDR3, as DNA: TGTGCCAGTACAAACGTAAGGAGCTCTGGAAACACCATATATTTT. This encodes CASTNVRSSGNTIYF.

This clone was recorded once. This chain connects TRBV9 to TRBJ2-1; TRBD2 aligns across 13 bases. V shed 5 bases and J 8 bases; nucleotides not matched to a gene: 4. This CDR3 has 14 amino acids. Germline assignment: CDR1 SGDLS and CDR2 YYNGEE. This CDR3 is CASSWTSGSYEQFF. For the CDR3, the DNA is TGTGCCAGCAGTTGGACTAGCGGGAGTTATGAGCAGTTCTTC.

The chain carries TRBV3-1 (or the pseudogene TRBV3-2) and TRBJ2-7, with 7 bases lining up with TRBD1. This CDR3 spans 14 amino acids. In germline, CDR1 is LGHDT, CDR2 YNNKEL (reference sequence). V gave up 5 bases and J gave up 0 bases; unmatched junction bases: 4. CDR3: CASSFRDSSYEQYF. The CDR3 DNA reads as TGTGCCAGCAGCTTCCGGGACAGCTCCTACGAGCAGTACTTC.

The chain links TRBV7-2 to TRBJ2-1; tentatively, D is TRBD1 (7 bases). V gave up 3 bases and J gave up 4 bases, with 10 bases separating them. The germline V gene encodes CDR1 SGHTA and CDR2 FQGNSA. This CDR3 is built from 14 residues. The CDR3 is CASSFPGGYNEQFF. CDR3 bases: TGTGCCAGCAGCTTCCCAGGGGGGTACAATGAGCAGTTCTTC.

The CDR3 reads CASSSHLGVGRNTGELFF. The CDR3 nucleotides are TGTGCCAGCAGCTCACATTTGGGTGTTGGGAGAAACACCGGGGAGCTGTTTTTT. The chain links TRBV11-3 to TRBJ2-2; tentative D call: TRBD2 (5 bases). From germline, CDR1 is SGHNT and CDR2 YENEEA. The V and J ends lost 4 bases and 2 bases respectively, with 20 bases between them. This CDR3 region has 18 residues.

This clone occurred a few times. The V and J genes are TRBV12-3 or TRBV12-4 and TRBJ1-1; no definite D call. CDR3 length equals 12 residues. With 6 bases removed from V and 5 bases from J, the gap between germline ends came to 10 bases. The CDR3 DNA is TGTGCCAGCAGCCCCCGCCGGACTGAAGCTTTCTTT. Protein sequence: CASSPRRTEAFF.

This chain connects TRBV9 to TRBJ1-3; tentative D call: TRBD1 (5 bases). CDR3 size: 14 residues. V lost 3 bases and J lost 0, with 7 bases in between. Germline lookup yields CDR1 SGDLS and CDR2 YYNGEE. The CDR3 sequence is CASSGTTSGNTIYF. The CDR3 DNA sequence: TGTGCCAGCAGCGGGACAACCTCTGGAAACACCATATATTTT.

The chain combines TRBV7-2 with TRBJ2-7; 7 positions match TRBD2. With 3 bases clipped from V and 4 bases from J, the junction kept 6 bases outside the gene matches. CDR1 and CDR2 from the germline V gene are SGHTA and FQGNSA. This CDR3 region has 14 residues. CDR3 DNA: TGTGCCAGCAGCTTGGTGAGGGAGGGGTACGAGCAGTACTTC. Protein product: CASSLVREGYEQYF.

The rearrangement uses TRBV10-3 and TRBJ1-2; D not certain. From germline, CDR1 is ENHRY and CDR2 SYGVKD. V was cut by 3 bases and J by 5 bases, with 16 bases left in between. The CDR3 is 15 residues long. The CDR3 bases are TGTGCCATCAGTGACGGGGTTCGGCTTGGTTATGGCTACACCTTC. Its translation: CAISDGVRLGYGYTF.

The CDR3 is CASTPGGGAIYEQYF. The CDR3 DNA follows: TGTGCCAGCACCCCGGGAGGGGGCGCGATTTACGAGCAGTACTTC. V gene TRBV7-2 combines with J gene TRBJ2-7, with a possible D match to TRBD2 (8 bases). Deletions cut 7 bases from V and 4 bases from J, with 20 bases between. This CDR3 is 15 amino acids long. In germline, CDR1 is SGHTA, CDR2 FQGNSA.

CDR3 residues: CASKTPGGQSYEQYF. In nucleotides, the CDR3 is TGTGCCAGCAAGACGCCGGGAGGACAGTCCTACGAGCAGTACTTC. This chain joins TRBV6-5 and TRBJ2-7, with D tentatively TRBD2 (7 bases). This CDR3 spans 15 amino acids. Germline V CDR1 and CDR2: MNHEY, SVGAGI. With 7 bases removed from V and 1 base from J, the gap between germline ends came to 17 bases.

The chain has TRBV11-2 and TRBJ2-3, with TRBD1 matching 8 bases. There are 16 residues in the CDR3. Germline V CDR1 and CDR2: SGHAT, FQNNGV. Trimming removed 4 bases from V and 0 bases from J; junction bases left unmatched: 6. The DNA for the CDR3 is TGTGCCAGCAGCTCCGGACAGGGCCCCAGCACAGATACGCAGTATTTT. As protein: CASSSGQGPSTDTQYF.

The chain links TRBV20-1 to TRBJ1-1; TRBD1 is a possible D gene (5 bases). With 3 bases removed from V and 11 bases from J, the gap between germline ends came to 13 bases. Germline V lookup: CDR1 DFQATT, CDR2 SNEGSKA (reference sequence). The CDR3 has 11 residues. CDR3 amino acids: CSAREQVKAFF. The CDR3 DNA follows: TGCAGTGCTAGGGAACAGGTTAAGGCTTTCTTT.

The gene calls are TRBV6-6 and TRBJ1-3; possibly TRBD1 for D (5 bases). CDR1 MNHNY and CDR2 SVGAGI come from the germline V gene (reference sequence). The CDR3 totals 16 residues. The V gene lost 0 bases and the J gene lost 0 bases, with 9 bases spanning the gap. The CDR3 is CASSYSQGSSGNTIYF. Here the CDR3 DNA reads TGTGCCAGCAGTTACTCCCAGGGCAGCTCTGGAAACACCATATATTTT.

The chain joins TRBV6-5 to TRBJ1-5; perhaps TRBD1 as D (5 bases). The V end lost 5 bases, the J end lost 3 bases, and 14 bases lay between the germline ends. Germline V gives CDR1 MNHEY, CDR2 SVGAGI. The CDR3 sequence is 15 residues long. In nucleotides, the CDR3 is TGTGCCAGCAGTCCAGGGAAGTGGGACAATCAGCCCCAGCATTTT. This codes for CASSPGKWDNQPQHF.

In regard to this clone: Other DNA sequences from this sample encode an identical CDR3 as well. The chain links TRBV11-2 to TRBJ1-5, with D unclear. This CDR3 comprises 13 residues. CDR1 is SGHAT, CDR2 FQNNGV, per germline. With 0 bases removed from V and 7 bases from J, the gap between germline ends came to 7 bases. CDR3 DNA sequence: TGTGCCAGCAGCTTAGAAGCTCGACAGCCCCAGCATTTT. Translated: CASSLEARQPQHF. Together with reference TRBV11-2 and TRBJ1-5, the CDR3 gives the full variable domain: EAGVAQSPRYKIIEKRQSVAFWCNPISGHATLYWYQQILGQGPKLLIQFQNNGVVDDSQLPKDRFSAERLKGVDSTLKIQPAKLEDSAVYLCASSLEARQPQHFGDGTRLSIL.

This clone has a single count. A read error may account for a junction end that differs from germline. The chain uses TRBV7-9 and TRBJ2-7; TRBD2 aligns across 7 bases. CDR1 is SEHNR, CDR2 FQNEAQ, per germline (reference sequence). The CDR3 loop spans 11 amino acids. In DNA, the CDR3 is TGTGCCAGCAGCTCCACCCTGGGACTACTCTTC. This codes for CASSSTLGLLF.

The chain carries TRBV4-1 and TRBJ1-6, with TRBD1 matching over 8 bases. V shed 4 bases, J shed 0 bases, and the junction held 2 bases outside the gene matches. The CDR3 is 16 residues long. CDR1 is MGHRA and CDR2 is YSYEKL in the germline V gene. CDR3 nucleotide sequence: TGCGCCAGCAGCCTACAGGGGGACTCCTATAATTCACCCCTCCACTTT. Protein product: CASSLQGDSYNSPLHF.

V usage is TRBV11-3 and J usage is TRBJ1-1; TRBD1 is a possible D gene (5 bases). In germline, CDR1 is SGHNT, CDR2 YENEEA. The V gene lost 5 bases and the J gene lost 0 bases, with 16 bases spanning the gap. The CDR3 loop spans 16 amino acids. The CDR3 loop reads CASSLSGGIMNTEAFF. CDR3 coding DNA: TGTGCCAGCAGCCTCTCGGGGGGGATAATGAACACTGAAGCTTTCTTT. Full variable domain (remainder filled in from reference TRBV11-3 and TRBJ1-1): EAGVVQSPRYKIIEKKQPVAFWCNPISGHNTLYWYLQNLGQGPELLIRYENEEAVDDSQLPKDRFSAERLKGVDSTLKIQPAELGDSAVYLCASSLSGGIMNTEAFFGQGTRLTVV.

The chain is built from TRBV5-6 and TRBJ2-1, with 7 bases identical to TRBD1. The ends lost 4 bases at V and 6 bases at J; junction bases unmatched: 7. Germline V gene sequence: CDR1 SGHDT, CDR2 YYEEEE. CDR3 size: 14 residues. CDR3 DNA: TGTGCCAGCAGCACGGGACAGAGATTCAATGAGCAGTTCTTC. Translation: CASSTGQRFNEQFF.

The chain employs TRBV9 and TRBJ2-7; 13 bases agree with TRBD2. V was clipped by 0 bases and J by 8 bases; unmatched bases: 5. Per germline, CDR1 SGDLS and CDR2 YYNGEE. The CDR3 has 15 residues. The CDR3 DNA is TGTGCCAGCAGCGTAGAGCCGGGACTAGCGGGACAGCAGTACTTC. It translates to CASSVEPGLAGQQYF.

This clone was detected only a few times. The chain joins TRBV28 to TRBJ2-3, with TRBD2 identical over 10 bases. The CDR3 contains 15 residues. Germline lookup yields CDR1 MDHEN and CDR2 SYDVKM. The ends lost 6 bases at V and 5 bases at J; junction bases unmatched: 8. CDR3 bases: TGTGCCAGCAGCCAGAGCGGGGGGGCCAAAGATACGCAGTATTTT. The encoded protein is CASSQSGGAKDTQYF.

The chain links TRBV15 to TRBJ1-5, with D unclear. This CDR3 comprises 13 residues. The germline V gene encodes CDR1 LNHNV and CDR2 YYDKDF (reference sequence). The V gene lost 6 bases and the J gene lost 0 bases, with 6 bases spanning the gap. The CDR3 is CATSRGSNQPQHF. The CDR3 DNA sequence: TGTGCCACCAGTCGGGGTAGCAATCAGCCCCAGCATTTT.

V and J are TRBV5-8 and TRBJ1-4, with TRBD1 matching over 8 bases. In germline, CDR1 is SGHTS, CDR2 YDEGEE. The CDR3 contains 16 residues. J gave up 8 bases and V 0 bases, and 9 bases lay outside the gene matches. The CDR3 bases are TGTGCCAGCAGCTTGGACAGGGGGGGACTACAGGAAAAACTGTTTTTT. Protein product: CASSLDRGGLQEKLFF. The whole variable domain, remainder taken from reference TRBV5-8 and TRBJ1-4, is EAGVTQSPTHLIKTRGQQATLRCSPISGHTSVYWYQQALGLGLQFLLWYDEGEERNRGNFPPRFSGRQFPNYSSELNVNALELEDSALYLCASSLDRGGLQEKLFFGSGTQLSVL.

V and J are TRBV18 and TRBJ2-5; tentative D call: TRBD2 (6 bases). Per germline, CDR1 KGHSH and CDR2 LQKENI. This CDR3 spans 17 amino acids. Trimming removed 3 bases at V and 1 base at J, with 18 bases between. CDR3 sequence reads: CASSPLPSARVQETQYF. The CDR3 region has the DNA TGTGCCAGCTCACCCCTCCCTAGCGCCCGAGTCCAAGAGACCCAGTACTTC.

The V call is TRBV5-1, the J call TRBJ2-4; 9 nucleotides line up with TRBD1. Germline CDR1 is SGHRS and CDR2 is YFSETQ. CDR3 length: 17 amino acids. V was clipped by 5 bases and J by 3 bases; unmatched bases: 12. CDR3 nucleotide sequence: TGCGCCAGCAGAATTCAACCGGGACAGGGAATCAAAAACATTCAGTACTTC. Residues: CASRIQPGQGIKNIQYF.

The chain couples TRBV3-1 (or the pseudogene TRBV3-2) to TRBJ2-2; D is perhaps TRBD1 or TRBD2 (5 bases each). The CDR3 has 12 amino acids. CDR1 and CDR2 from the germline V gene are LGHDT and YNNKEL (reference sequence). The V and J ends lost 7 bases and 6 bases respectively, with 9 bases between them. The chain's CDR3 is CASTQGAGELFF. CDR3 nucleotide sequence: TGTGCCAGCACCCAGGGAGCCGGGGAGCTGTTTTTT.